The present T cell receptor (beta chain) was sequenced within a study of T cell responses to AZD1222 COVID-19 vaccine. Assay used: immunoSEQ multiplex PCR; TCRdb lists only in-frame clones, some missing. Of more than 85,000 clones in the sample, about 90% were seen once. This CDR3 is 15 amino acids long. V shed 11 bases, J shed 2 bases, and the junction held 10 bases outside the gene matches. Germline assignment: CDR1 SNHLY and CDR2 FYNNEI. This clone occurred a few times. V is TRBV2 and J is TRBJ2-5; the match to TRBD2 covers 11 bases. The receptor comes from an adult who received the AZD1222 COVID-19 vaccine. The source was peripheral blood, collected 28 days after the second AZD1222 dose. Here the CDR3 reads CASQPGLAVQETQYF. Here the CDR3 DNA reads TGTGCCTCCCAGCCGGGACTAGCGGTACAAGAGACCCAGTACTTC. The full variable domain, rest sourced from reference TRBV2 and TRBJ2-5, is EPEVTQTPSHQVTQMGQEVILRCVPISNHLYFYWYRQILGQKVEFLVSFYNNEISEKSEIFDDQFSVERPDGSNFTLKIRSTKLEDSAMYFCASQPGLAVQETQYFGPGTRLLVL.